The text below deals with one T cell receptor (beta chain). Its antigen is still unknown. This CDR3 region has 16 residues. The data belong to a study of monozygotic twins with inflammatory bowel disease. Study outcomes and limitations: Twins with IBD had fewer clonotypes in common with others than healthy twins, particularly during disease activity.

Addition of UMIs with a 6-nucleotide sample barcode was achieved by template switching. TCRalpha and TCRbeta cDNA went through nested PCRs of roughly 16 and 10 cycles, two in total. With the 5' RACE reads reprocessed, TCRdb shows one record per CDR3 protein and no DNA. The sample table sets out about 160,000 distinct CDR3 sequences. Blood samples of roughly 2.5 ml were drawn from every donor. This TCR derives from a human donor with ulcerative colitis or Crohn's disease, or a healthy co-twin of an affected twin (not recorded which). Material: blood. The rearrangement uses TRBV12-3 or TRBV12-4 and TRBJ2-1; lacking DNA, the TRBD2 call made by TCRdb goes unchecked. The CDR3 is CASSLTSGSTSNEQFF.